The next 17 T cell receptor beta chains were all read from a single sample in a study of long-term antiretroviral therapy in people with HIV. Samples were assayed with immunoSEQ v3.0 at survey level. Sequencing was performed with immunoSEQ multiplex PCR; in TCRdb, only in-frame clones are kept and a portion is missing. The sample includes about 30,000 clones, around 82% of them seen just once. The material was unsorted PBMCs, obtained 3 years after starting antiretroviral therapy. These receptor sequences come from a man aged 35-49 years with HIV.

The chain recombines TRBV11-3 with TRBJ1-1, with 7 bases identical to TRBD1. The CDR3 loop spans 15 amino acids. The J segment lost 1 base and the V segment lost 5 bases, leaving 7 bases of the junction unmatched. The V gene's germline CDR1 is SGHNT and CDR2 YENEEA. The DNA of the CDR3 is TGTGCCAGCAGCCGTACCGGGACAGCGAACACTGAAGCTTTCTTT. Its protein is CASSRTGTANTEAFF.

The chain employs TRBV6-5 and TRBJ1-2, with unresolved D. The V gene's germline CDR1 is MNHEY and CDR2 SVGAGI. V dropped 3 bases and J dropped 8 bases, with 16 bases sitting between them. This CDR3 is 14 amino acids long. CDR3 coding DNA: TGTGCCAGCAGTTATAATCGATGGACGTGGGGCTACACCTTC. Its protein is CASSYNRWTWGYTF.

This CDR3 is CAWSVFGGTEAFF. The CDR3 coding sequence is TGTGCCTGGAGTGTATTTGGGGGCACTGAAGCTTTCTTT. J is TRBJ1-1 and V is TRBV30, with D tentatively TRBD1 (5 bases). V was cut by 0 bases and J by 4 bases, with 9 bases left in between. The CDR3 spans 13 residues. Per germline, CDR1 GTSNPN and CDR2 SVGIG (reference sequence).

The V and J genes are TRBV5-4 and TRBJ2-2, with 16 bases fitting TRBD2. Germline trimming cut 4 bases from V and 3 bases from J; bases unmatched to any gene: 6. This CDR3 is 18 amino acids long. CDR1 is SGHNT, CDR2 YYREEE, per germline (reference sequence). DNA of the CDR3: TGTGCCAGCAGCAAAGGGACTAGCGGGAGGGCCGACACCGGGGAGCTGTTTTTT. Protein product: CASSKGTSGRADTGELFF.

The rearrangement links TRBV14 to TRBJ2-3; D gene ambiguous. The CDR3 runs to 14 residues. V was pared by 3 bases and J by 1 base, with 8 bases between. Germline V gene sequence: CDR1 SGHDN, CDR2 FVKESK. The CDR3 protein is CASSQQMGTDTQYF. Here the CDR3 DNA reads TGTGCCAGCAGCCAGCAGATGGGCACAGATACGCAGTATTTT.

Notes on this clone: Other DNA sequences in this specimen translate into the identical CDR3. This chain links TRBV19 with TRBJ2-4; D is possibly TRBD1 or TRBD2 (5 bases each). The ends were cut back, 8 bases at V and 3 bases at J, with 11 bases in the middle. The germline V gene encodes CDR1 LNHDA and CDR2 SQIVND (reference sequence). The CDR3 is made up of 13 amino acids. As DNA, the CDR3 is TGTGCCAGTTCGGGACCAGACAAAAACATTCAGTACTTC. Its translation: CASSGPDKNIQYF.

V is TRBV27 and J is TRBJ2-3; a possible D gene is TRBD2 (5 bases). Germline assignment: CDR1 MNHEY and CDR2 SMNVEV (reference sequence). The V end was cut by 6 bases, the J end by 0 bases, with 13 bases between. This CDR3 has 15 residues. The DNA for the CDR3 is TGTGCCAGCAGGAACCCACTAGAGAGCACAGATACGCAGTATTTT. This codes for CASRNPLESTDTQYF.

The rearrangement uses TRBV29-1 and TRBJ1-2; 9 bases map to TRBD1. CDR1 SQVTM and CDR2 ANQGSEA come from the germline V gene. This CDR3 has 16 residues. V dropped 4 bases and J dropped 4; count of bases not matched to a gene: 13. The CDR3 region has the DNA TGCAGCGTTGCTCGAGGAGACAGGGGGTCTGCCTATGGCTACACCTTC. As protein: CSVARGDRGSAYGYTF. Using reference TRBV29-1 and TRBJ1-2 for the parts outside the CDR3, the full variable domain is SAVISQKPSRDICQRGTSLTIQCQVDSQVTMMFWYRQQPGQSLTLIATANQGSEATYESGFVIDKFPISRPNLTFSTLTVSNMSPEDSSIYLCSVARGDRGSAYGYTFGSGTRLTVV.

This clone was found a few times. The J gene is TRBJ1-2, the V gene TRBV18, with D possibly matching TRBD1 (5 bases). The CDR3 covers 20 residues. Trimming took off 3 bases at V and 4 bases at J, with 30 bases between the two ends. Germline-derived CDR1 and CDR2 are KGHSH and LQKENI. The CDR3 DNA reads as TGTGCCAGCTCACCGGCTGGGATACAGCCTGCTAATGGTCAGGGCTATGGCTACACCTTC. It yields the protein CASSPAGIQPANGQGYGYTF.

This clone was seen more than once but under ten times. This chain links TRBV14 with TRBJ2-7, with 7 bases lining up with TRBD1. V was clipped by 4 bases and J by 3 bases; unmatched bases: 12. Germline V gene sequence: CDR1 SGHDN, CDR2 FVKESK. The CDR3 extends over 16 amino acids. The CDR3 loop is CASSPGIRQGNYEQYF. CDR3 DNA: TGTGCCAGCAGCCCTGGTATACGACAGGGAAACTACGAGCAGTACTTC.

The chain is built from TRBV19 and TRBJ2-2; D uncertain. The CDR3 has 14 residues. CDR1 is LNHDA, CDR2 SQIVND, per germline (reference sequence). The V gene lost 6 bases and the J gene lost 1 base, with 9 bases spanning the gap. The CDR3 protein is CASRRTGNTGELFF. DNA of the CDR3: TGTGCCAGTAGAAGGACGGGGAACACCGGGGAGCTGTTTTTT.

The CDR3 coding sequence is TGTGCCAGCAGCTTCACAGGGGGCGTCGGCGGGGAGCTGTTTTTT. Translated: CASSFTGGVGGELFF. The chain has TRBV7-9 and TRBJ2-2; TRBD1 aligns across 9 bases. This CDR3 comprises 15 residues. Germline-derived CDR1 and CDR2 are SEHNR and FQNEAQ (reference sequence). Trimming cost V 3 bases and J 7 bases; bases outside gene matches: 6.

The genes are TRBV9 and TRBJ2-3; 8 bases align to TRBD2. The V gene end was trimmed by 4 bases and the J gene end by 2 bases; junction bases not matched to a gene: 6. The CDR3 runs 15 residues. The germline V gene encodes CDR1 SGDLS and CDR2 YYNGEE. The CDR3 protein is CASSPSGSDTDTQYF. The CDR3 DNA follows: TGTGCCAGCAGCCCAAGCGGGAGCGACACAGATACGCAGTATTTT.

V and J are TRBV2 and TRBJ2-3; D is undetermined. This CDR3 comprises 13 residues. Trimming shortened V by 6 bases and J by 2 bases, and 9 bases separated the two germline ends. Germline loops: CDR1 SNHLY, CDR2 FYNNEI. CDR3 DNA: TGTGCCAGCAGCAACAGAAACACAGATACGCAGTATTTT. It codes for CASSNRNTDTQYF.

This clone was seen only a few times. V gene TRBV11-2 combines with J gene TRBJ2-7; D is possibly TRBD2 (6 bases). V was shortened by 6 bases and J by 5 bases, with 11 bases between the two germline ends. The CDR3 is 12 residues long. The germline CDR1 and CDR2 sequences are SGHAT and FQNNGV. CDR3 sequence: CASRGGVHEQYF. The CDR3 DNA reads as TGTGCCAGCAGGGGGGGAGTCCACGAGCAGTACTTC.

CDR3 in DNA: TGTGCCAGCAGCTACTACGGGACGTCGGACACTGAAGCTTTCTTT. This encodes CASSYYGTSDTEAFF. This sequence joins TRBV7-9 and TRBJ1-1; a possible D gene is TRBD1 (5 bases). The V and J ends lost 4 bases and 3 bases respectively, with 15 bases between them. This CDR3 spans 15 amino acids. The germline CDR1 and CDR2 sequences are SEHNR and FQNEAQ (reference sequence).

The CDR3 is CASDRGGDEKLFF. The CDR3 DNA sequence: TGTGCCAGCGACAGGGGTGGGGATGAAAAACTGTTTTTT. The chain carries TRBV5-5 and TRBJ1-4; 8 positions agree with TRBD1. The CDR3 is 13 residues long. The V segment lost 7 bases and the J segment 6 bases; nucleotides outside the gene matches: 5. Germline assignment: CDR1 SGHKS and CDR2 YYEKEE (reference sequence).